Presented here are 3 T cell receptor beta chains from one specimen sequenced in a study of T cell responses to AZD1222 COVID-19 vaccine. Here immunoSEQ multiplex PCR was the method, and the copy in TCRdb shows in-frame clones only, minus some. The data contain 70,000 to 95,000 clones, 85% to 90% of them singletons. The sequenced sample was peripheral blood, obtained 28 days after the second AZD1222 dose. These receptors were collected from an adult who received the AZD1222 COVID-19 vaccine.

This chain uses TRBV5-4 with TRBJ2-3, with 7 bases aligning to TRBD1. Unmatched junction bases numbered 5, after V lost 0 bases and J lost 4 bases. The CDR3 sequence is 15 residues long. Per the germline V gene, CDR1 is SGHNT and CDR2 is YYREEE (reference sequence). CDR3 DNA sequence: TGTGCCAGCAGCTTGGATGTGGGACAGTCAGATACGCAGTATTTT. Protein sequence: CASSLDVGQSDTQYF.

The chain joins TRBV7-9 to TRBJ2-3, with 13 bases identical to TRBD2. Trimming removed 2 bases from V and 5 bases from J; junction bases left unmatched: 4. From germline, CDR1 is SEHNR and CDR2 FQNEAQ (reference sequence). The length of the CDR3 is 16 residues. The chain's CDR3 is CASSLRTSGRGDTQYF. CDR3 coding DNA: TGTGCCAGCAGCTTAAGGACTAGCGGGAGAGGAGATACGCAGTATTTT.

The chain couples TRBV29-1 to TRBJ2-2, with 7 bases identical to TRBD2. V lost 6 bases to trimming and J lost 7 bases; unmatched junction nucleotides: 14. The V gene's germline CDR1 is SQVTM and CDR2 ANQGSEA. The length of the CDR3 is 15 residues. The CDR3 DNA is TGCAGCGTACTCCACGGGGGGACCGCCGGCGGGGAGCTGTTTTTT. Protein product: CSVLHGGTAGGELFF.